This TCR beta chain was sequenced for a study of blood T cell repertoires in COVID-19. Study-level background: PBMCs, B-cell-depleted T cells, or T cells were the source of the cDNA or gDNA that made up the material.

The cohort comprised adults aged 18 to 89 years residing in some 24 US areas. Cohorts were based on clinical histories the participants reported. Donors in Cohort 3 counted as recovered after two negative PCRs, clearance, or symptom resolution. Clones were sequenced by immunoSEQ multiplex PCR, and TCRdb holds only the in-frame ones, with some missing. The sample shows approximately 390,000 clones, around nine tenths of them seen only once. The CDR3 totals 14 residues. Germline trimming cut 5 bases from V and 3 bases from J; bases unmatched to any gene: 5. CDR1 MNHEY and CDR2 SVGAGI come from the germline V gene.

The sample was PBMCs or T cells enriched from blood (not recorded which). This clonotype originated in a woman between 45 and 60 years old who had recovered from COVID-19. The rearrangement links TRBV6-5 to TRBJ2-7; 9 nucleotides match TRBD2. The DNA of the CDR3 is TGTGCCAGCAGTCAGCGGGGGGAGTACTACGAGCAGTACTTC. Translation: CASSQRGEYYEQYF.